Below, 5 T cell receptor beta chains from the same sample are listed, as sequenced in a study of cytomegalovirus exposure and HLA in healthy donors. The PCR was carried out with 60 Vbeta primers and 13 Jbeta primers. The protocol was immunoSEQ multiplex PCR, while the TCRdb copy is restricted to in-frame clones and leaves out a portion. The sample comprises about 160,000 clones, approximately 78% of which are singletons, and around 0.91% rests with the top ten. Sample: PBMCs. These receptors originate from a girl under 10 years old in good health and CMV-seropositive.

The V gene is TRBV28, the J gene TRBJ1-1, with D perhaps matching TRBD1 (6 bases). Per germline, CDR1 MDHEN and CDR2 SYDVKM. The CDR3 runs to 16 residues. The ends were cut back, 1 base at V and 6 bases at J, with 18 bases in the middle. The CDR3 sequence: CASSLYHYRAFSEAFF. In nucleotides, the CDR3 is TGTGCCAGCAGTTTATATCATTACAGGGCTTTTTCTGAAGCTTTCTTT.

In this sample, this clone turned up a few times. The chain has TRBV15 and TRBJ2-2, with 9 bases aligning to TRBD1. The length of the CDR3 is 15 residues. Germline V gene lookup returns CDR1 LNHNV and CDR2 YYDKDF (reference sequence). Trimming cost V 0 bases and J 8 bases; bases outside gene matches: 4. CDR3 DNA sequence: TGTGCCACCAGCAGAGATACAGGGGGCCCGGGGGAGCTGTTTTTT. It yields the protein CATSRDTGGPGELFF.

V gene TRBV5-1 combines with J gene TRBJ2-1, with 10 bases identical to TRBD2. J gave up 8 bases and V 0 bases, and 5 bases lay outside the gene matches. CDR1 and CDR2 (germline): SGHRS, YFSETQ. This CDR3 is built from 15 residues. As DNA, the CDR3 is TGCGCCAGCAGCTTGGCCCTAGCGGGAGCTCATGAGCAGTTCTTC. This encodes CASSLALAGAHEQFF.

This clone was detected once. The chain carries TRBV9 and TRBJ2-5, with a possible D match to TRBD2 (5 bases). The germline gives CDR1 SGDLS, CDR2 YYNGEE. V lost 2 bases and J 1 base, leaving 12 bases between the germline ends. The CDR3 extends over 15 amino acids. CDR3 region: CASSVRGAFQETQYF. DNA for the CDR3: TGTGCCAGCAGCGTCCGGGGTGCGTTCCAAGAGACCCAGTACTTC.

This clone has just a few counts. The genes are TRBV5-1 and TRBJ2-2, with 8 bases matching TRBD2. V was pared by 1 base and J by 7 bases, with 9 bases of the junction left unmatched. The CDR3 has 16 residues. Germline V gives CDR1 SGHRS, CDR2 YFSETQ. The CDR3 nucleotides are TGCGCCAGCAGCTTGTCTCCAGCGGGAGTTGGCGGGGAGCTGTTTTTT. Its protein is CASSLSPAGVGGELFF.